Below, one TCR beta chain is given with its context. Its antigen is not identified. This record comes from a study of cytomegalovirus exposure and HLA in healthy donors. Whole-study context: The Caucasian-associated ancestry cluster held around 81% of over 350 genotyped donors. Whole-study findings and limits: Follow-up analysis later connected one missense variant in DCLRE1C with trimming of TCR beta V- and J-genes.

Regarding donors, all were healthy bone marrow donors. The PCR made use of 60 Vbeta and 13 Jbeta primers. The protocol was immunoSEQ multiplex PCR, while the TCRdb copy is restricted to in-frame clones and leaves out a portion. This repertoire shows roughly 150,000 clones, around two thirds found once; its top ten account for 10%. Germline V lookup: CDR1 WNHNN, CDR2 SYGVQD (reference sequence). Trimming removed 3 bases from V and 6 bases from J, with 7 bases in between. This CDR3 region has 12 residues. The chain joins TRBV10-1 to TRBJ2-3, with D possibly TRBD1 on 6 matching bases. The TCR was taken from a man aged 25-45 years in good health and CMV-seropositive. Sequencing was done on a sample of PBMCs. The CDR3 protein is CASSEDRDTQYF. The CDR3 coding sequence is TGCGCCAGCAGTGAAGACAGGGATACGCAGTATTTT.